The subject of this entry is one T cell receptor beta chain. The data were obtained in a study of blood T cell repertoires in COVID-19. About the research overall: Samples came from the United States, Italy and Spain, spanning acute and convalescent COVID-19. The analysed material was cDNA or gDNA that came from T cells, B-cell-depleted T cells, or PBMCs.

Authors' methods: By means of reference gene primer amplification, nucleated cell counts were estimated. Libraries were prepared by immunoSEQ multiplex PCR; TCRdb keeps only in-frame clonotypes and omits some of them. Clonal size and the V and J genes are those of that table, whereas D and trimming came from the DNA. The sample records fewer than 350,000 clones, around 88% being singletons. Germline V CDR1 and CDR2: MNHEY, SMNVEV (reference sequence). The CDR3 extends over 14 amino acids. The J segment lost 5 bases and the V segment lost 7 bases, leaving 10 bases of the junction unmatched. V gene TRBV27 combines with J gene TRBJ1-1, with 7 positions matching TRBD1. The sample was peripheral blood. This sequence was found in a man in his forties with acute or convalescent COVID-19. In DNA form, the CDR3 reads TGTGCCAGCACTTCAATCCCAGGGGGAACTGAAGCTTTCTTT. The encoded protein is CASTSIPGGTEAFF.